What follows are 12 T cell receptor beta chains derived from one specimen sequenced in a study of beta chain features in type 1 diabetes. The antigens these receptors bind are not known. Whole-study results and caveats: All four CD4+ subsets of Type 1 diabetes patients contained TCRB CDR3s that were moderately but significantly shorter.

Sequenced material consisted of expressed TCRB transcripts (all of the isolated RNA was reverse transcribed). TCRdb's copy holds only in-frame clones and misses some; the assay was immunoSEQ multiplex PCR. The sample holds some 290,000 clones, around 25% seen once. The sample was naive CD4+ T cells from blood. Every receptor here comes from a woman in her twenties or thirties with type 1 diabetes.

This clone was detected only a few times. The genes are TRBV27 and TRBJ2-7; 9 bases map to TRBD2. After removal of 4 bases from V and 5 bases from J, the junction contained 9 bases not matched to a gene. This CDR3 has 15 residues. In germline, CDR1 is MNHEY, CDR2 SMNVEV (reference sequence). The CDR3 protein is CASSYLAGGRDEQYF. The DNA for the CDR3 is TGTGCCAGCAGTTATCTTGCCGGCGGGAGGGACGAGCAGTACTTC.

The chain joins TRBV4-2 to TRBJ2-3, with TRBD1 as a possible D gene (6 bases). This CDR3 has 16 amino acids. Trimming pared 2 bases from V and 2 bases from J, leaving 14 bases between. The germline CDR1 and CDR2 sequences are LGHNA and YNFKEQ. The CDR3 is CASSQLTGTITDTQYF. CDR3 bases: TGTGCCAGCAGCCAATTGACAGGTACCATCACAGATACGCAGTATTTT.

In its sample, this clone was seen a few times. The rearrangement joins TRBV18 to TRBJ1-1, with 9 bases identical to TRBD1. Germline V gene sequence: CDR1 KGHSH, CDR2 LQKENI. CDR3 size: 17 residues. V trimming: 0 bases; J trimming: 6 bases; junction bases outside the gene matches: 11. The CDR3 is CASSPPLGTGKWAEAFF. The CDR3 nucleotides read TGTGCCAGCTCACCACCGTTGGGGACAGGGAAGTGGGCTGAAGCTTTCTTT.

The chain employs TRBV29-1 and TRBJ1-1; 7 nucleotides align to TRBD1. Trimming took 3 bases from V and 5 from J; bases not matched to a gene: 3. Germline values: CDR1 SQVTM, CDR2 ANQGSEA. The CDR3 has 12 residues. CDR3 DNA sequence: TGCAGCGTTGAGCCGACAGGGACTGAAGCTTTCTTT. Translating it yields CSVEPTGTEAFF.

This clone was observed a handful of times. The V gene is TRBV21-1, the J gene TRBJ1-1; whether TRBD1, the table's D call, matches the DNA was not checked. TRBV21-1 is shown as a pseudogene. There are 14 residues in the CDR3. The CDR3 DNA follows: TGTGCCAGCAGCAAAGACAGGGGAAAGACTGAAGCTTTCTTT. Protein sequence: CASSKDRGKTEAFF.

The chain joins TRBV13 to TRBJ2-7, with 8 bases identical to TRBD2. Germline V gene lookup returns CDR1 PRHDT and CDR2 FYEKMQ (reference sequence). CDR3 length equals 15 residues. Trimming at V came to 2 bases and at J to 3 bases, leaving 6 bases not matched to a gene. CDR3 protein: CASSLFTSGSYEQYF. CDR3 coding DNA: TGTGCCAGCAGCTTATTCACCAGCGGGAGCTACGAGCAGTACTTC. Full variable domain (remainder filled in from reference TRBV13 and TRBJ2-7): AAGVIQSPRHLIKEKRETATLKCYPIPRHDTVYWYQQGPGQDPQFLISFYEKMQSDKGSIPDRFSAQQFSDYHSELNMSSLELGDSALYFCASSLFTSGSYEQYFGPGTRLTVT.

This chain connects TRBV2 to TRBJ2-7, with D possibly being TRBD1 (6 bases). The ends were cut back, 2 bases at V and 0 bases at J, with 8 bases in the middle. In germline, CDR1 is SNHLY, CDR2 FYNNEI. The CDR3 is 14 residues long. The CDR3 spells CASSEQGSSYEQYF. In DNA form, the CDR3 reads TGTGCCAGCAGTGAACAGGGGAGCTCCTACGAGCAGTACTTC.

Only one count was recorded for this clone. The rearrangement joins TRBV9 to TRBJ2-7; 8 positions agree with TRBD2. The CDR3 is 15 residues long. Germline V CDR1 and CDR2: SGDLS, YYNGEE. J gave up 3 bases and V 0 bases, and 5 bases lay outside the gene matches. CDR3: CASSVDGTRGYEQYF. CDR3 coding DNA: TGTGCCAGCAGCGTAGATGGGACTAGAGGCTACGAGCAGTACTTC.

The chain employs TRBV10-3 and TRBJ2-1; 8 bases map to TRBD1. After removal of 7 bases from V and 4 bases from J, the junction contained 12 bases not matched to a gene. The CDR3 has 16 amino acids. The germline gives CDR1 ENHRY, CDR2 SYGVKD. The CDR3 sequence: CAIKSGTGGQYNEQFF. As DNA, the CDR3 is TGTGCCATCAAATCGGGAACAGGGGGACAGTACAATGAGCAGTTCTTC.

This chain links TRBV19 with TRBJ1-2, with D hard to call. Trimming pared 6 bases from V and 0 bases from J, leaving 11 bases between. The CDR3 runs 14 residues. Germline CDR1 reads LNHDA; CDR2 reads SQIVND (reference sequence). CDR3 amino acids: CASRTGLANYGYTF. CDR3 sequence (DNA): TGTGCCAGTAGGACGGGTCTAGCTAACTATGGCTACACCTTC.

This clone occurred a few times. The chain links TRBV7-2 to TRBJ2-7; D remains ambiguous. Germline assignment: CDR1 SGHTA and CDR2 FQGNSA. Trimming pared 4 bases from V and 5 bases from J, leaving 9 bases between. This CDR3 is built from 12 residues. This chain's CDR3 is CASSSYSNEQYF. CDR3 in DNA: TGTGCCAGCAGCTCGTACAGTAACGAGCAGTACTTC.

This clone turned up a few times. This sequence joins TRBV6-5 and TRBJ2-1, with 10 bases that match TRBD2. Unmatched junction bases numbered 5, after V lost 6 bases and J lost 6 bases. This CDR3 is built from 14 residues. Germline lookup yields CDR1 MNHEY and CDR2 SVGAGI. In DNA, the CDR3 is TGTGCCAGCAGCCGGGGACTAGCGAGCAATGAGCAGTTCTTC. It encodes CASSRGLASNEQFF.